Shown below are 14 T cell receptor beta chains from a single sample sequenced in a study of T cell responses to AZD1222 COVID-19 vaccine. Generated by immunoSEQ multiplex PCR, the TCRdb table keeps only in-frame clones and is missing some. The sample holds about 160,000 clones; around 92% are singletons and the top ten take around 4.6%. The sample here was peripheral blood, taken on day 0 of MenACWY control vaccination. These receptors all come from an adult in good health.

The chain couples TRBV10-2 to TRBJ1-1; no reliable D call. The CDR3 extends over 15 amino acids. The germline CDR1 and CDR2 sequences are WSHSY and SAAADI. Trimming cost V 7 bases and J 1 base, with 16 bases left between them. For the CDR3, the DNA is TGCGCCAGCATCCTAGCCCCCAGCCAGAACACTGAAGCTTTCTTT. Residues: CASILAPSQNTEAFF.

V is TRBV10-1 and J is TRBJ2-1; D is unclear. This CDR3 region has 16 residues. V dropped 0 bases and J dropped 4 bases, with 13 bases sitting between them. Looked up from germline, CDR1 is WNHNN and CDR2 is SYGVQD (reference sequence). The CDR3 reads CASSESWRTDYNEQFF. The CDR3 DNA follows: TGCGCCAGCAGTGAGTCGTGGAGAACCGATTACAATGAGCAGTTCTTC.

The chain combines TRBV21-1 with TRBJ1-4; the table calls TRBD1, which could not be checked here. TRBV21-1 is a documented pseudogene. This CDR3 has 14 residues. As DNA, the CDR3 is TGTGCCAGCATACGGGCAGGGGGCTATGAAAAACTGTTTTTT. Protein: CASIRAGGYEKLFF.

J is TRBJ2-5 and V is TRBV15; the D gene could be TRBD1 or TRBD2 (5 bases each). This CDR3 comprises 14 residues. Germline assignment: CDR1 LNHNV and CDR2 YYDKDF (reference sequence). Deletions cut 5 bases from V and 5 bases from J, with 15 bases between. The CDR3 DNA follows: TGTGCCACCAGCCCCGGGGCCACCTCGGAGACCCAGTACTTC. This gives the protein CATSPGATSETQYF.

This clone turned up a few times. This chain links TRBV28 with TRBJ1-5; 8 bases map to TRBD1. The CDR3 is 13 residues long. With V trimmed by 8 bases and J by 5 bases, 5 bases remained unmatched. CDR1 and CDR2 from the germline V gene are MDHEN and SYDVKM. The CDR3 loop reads CASLSGGHQPQHF. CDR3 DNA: TGTGCCAGCCTCTCAGGGGGCCATCAGCCCCAGCATTTT. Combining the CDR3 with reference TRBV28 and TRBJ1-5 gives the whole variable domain DVKVTQSSRYLVKRTGEKVFLECVQDMDHENMFWYRQDPGLGLRLIYFSYDVKMKEKGDIPEGYSVSREKKERFSLILESASTNQTSMYLCASLSGGHQPQHFGDGTRLSIL.

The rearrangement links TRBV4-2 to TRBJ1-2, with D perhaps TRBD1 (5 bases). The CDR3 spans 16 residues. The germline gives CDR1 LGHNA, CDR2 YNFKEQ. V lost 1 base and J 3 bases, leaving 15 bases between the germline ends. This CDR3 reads CASSQVLDRTDYGYTF. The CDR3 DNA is TGTGCCAGCAGCCAAGTCCTTGACAGAACGGACTATGGCTACACCTTC.

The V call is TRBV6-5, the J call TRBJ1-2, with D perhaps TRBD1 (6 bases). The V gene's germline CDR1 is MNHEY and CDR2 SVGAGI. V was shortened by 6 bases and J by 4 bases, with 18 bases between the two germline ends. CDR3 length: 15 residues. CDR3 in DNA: TGTGCCAGCAGCCCCAGGGGTTCTGCGCCCTATGGCTACACCTTC. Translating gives CASSPRGSAPYGYTF.

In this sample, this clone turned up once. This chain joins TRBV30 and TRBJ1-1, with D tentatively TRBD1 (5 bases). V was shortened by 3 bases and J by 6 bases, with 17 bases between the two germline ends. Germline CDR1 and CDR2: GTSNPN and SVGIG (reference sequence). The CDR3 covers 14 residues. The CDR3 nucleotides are TGTGCCTGGAGCTCCACAGGAGGGATCCCTGAAGCTTTCTTT. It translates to CAWSSTGGIPEAFF.

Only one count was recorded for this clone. CDR3 region: CASSLVRVAGGTYEQYF. CDR3 bases: TGTGCCAGCAGCTTAGTACGTGTAGCGGGAGGGACCTACGAGCAGTACTTC. V usage is TRBV7-8 and J usage is TRBJ2-7; TRBD2 agrees at 11 bases. The V and J ends lost 1 base and 2 bases, in that order; junction bases with no gene match: 7. The CDR3 has 17 residues. Germline CDR1 reads SGHVS; CDR2 reads FQNEAQ.

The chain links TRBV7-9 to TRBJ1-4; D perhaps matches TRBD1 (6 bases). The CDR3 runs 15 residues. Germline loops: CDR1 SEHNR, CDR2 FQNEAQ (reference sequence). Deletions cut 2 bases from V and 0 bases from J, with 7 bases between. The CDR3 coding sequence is TGTGCCAGCAGCTTAAAGGGGGCAACTAATGAAAAACTGTTTTTT. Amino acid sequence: CASSLKGATNEKLFF.

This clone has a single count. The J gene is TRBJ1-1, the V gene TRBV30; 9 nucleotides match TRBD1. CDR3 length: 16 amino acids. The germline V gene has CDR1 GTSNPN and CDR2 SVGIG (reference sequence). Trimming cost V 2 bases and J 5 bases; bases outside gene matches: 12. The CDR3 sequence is CAWSPVPGQGPTEAFF. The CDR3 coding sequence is TGTGCCTGGAGTCCAGTCCCGGGACAGGGACCAACTGAAGCTTTCTTT. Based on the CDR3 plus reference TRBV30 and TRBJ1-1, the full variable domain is SQTIHQWPATLVQPVGSPLSLECTVEGTSNPNLYWYRQAAGRGLQLLFYSVGIGQISSEVPQNLSASRPQDRQFILSSKKLLLSDSGFYLCAWSPVPGQGPTEAFFGQGTRLTVV.

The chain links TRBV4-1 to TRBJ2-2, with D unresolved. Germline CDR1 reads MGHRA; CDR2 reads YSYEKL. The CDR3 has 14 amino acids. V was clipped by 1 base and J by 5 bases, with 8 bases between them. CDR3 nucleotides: TGCGCCAGCAGCCAAGTATCCCCTACCGGGGAGCTGTTTTTT. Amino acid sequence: CASSQVSPTGELFF.

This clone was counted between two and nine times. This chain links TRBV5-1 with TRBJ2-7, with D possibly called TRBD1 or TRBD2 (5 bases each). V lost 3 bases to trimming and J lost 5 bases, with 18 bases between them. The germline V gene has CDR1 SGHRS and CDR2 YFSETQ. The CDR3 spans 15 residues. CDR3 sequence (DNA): TGCGCCAGCAGCTCACTAGGGGCAGGGTGGGACGAGCAGTACTTC. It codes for CASSSLGAGWDEQYF.

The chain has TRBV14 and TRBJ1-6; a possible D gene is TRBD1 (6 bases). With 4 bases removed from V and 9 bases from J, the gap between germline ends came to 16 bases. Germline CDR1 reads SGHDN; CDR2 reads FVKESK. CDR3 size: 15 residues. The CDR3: CASSLRQGLSSPLHF. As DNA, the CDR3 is TGTGCCAGCAGCCTCCGGCAGGGGTTATCTTCACCCCTCCACTTT.